The rows below give T cell receptor beta chains drawn from one sample of a study of blood T cell repertoires in COVID-19. Data came from immunoSEQ multiplex PCR; TCRdb stores just in-frame clones and leaves some out. Here the sample spans roughly 180,000 clones, 88% being singletons. Sequences were obtained from peripheral blood. These receptors originate from a woman aged 25 to 45 with acute or convalescent COVID-19. Each CDR3 is given with its conserved first and last residue. D genes are given only for firm matches. Clone size appears in some rows only: once, few, many, or a class for an expanded clone.

d_call | j_call | v_call | cdr3_length | clone_size | cdr3_nt | cdr3_aa
TRBD2 | TRBJ2-7 | TRBV6-5 | 16 | . | TGTGCCAGCAGTTCGGGTGGGTTACTAGCGGGATCGAGGAAGTACTTC | CASSSGGLLAGSRKYF
. | TRBJ1-2 | TRBV9 | 14 | . | TGTGCCAGCAGCGTAGGCGTCCTCAACTATGGCTACACCTTC | CASSVGVLNYGYTF
. | TRBJ2-7 | TRBV19 | 13 | . | TGTGCCAGTAAGTCGGGAGTAAGCTACGAGCAGTACTTC | CASKSGVSYEQYF
. | TRBJ1-1 | TRBV7-2 | 15 | few | TGTGCCAGCAGCTTAGCCCCACGGGGTGGGACTGAAGCTTTCTTT | CASSLAPRGGTEAFF
TRBD1 | TRBJ2-5 | TRBV10-2 | 16 | . | TGCGCCAGCAGTGAGCCGAGACAGGGGACGCGAGAGACCCAGTACTTC | CASSEPRQGTRETQYF
TRBD1 | TRBJ2-7 | TRBV5-5 | 14 | . | TGTGCCAGCAGCTCTAACAGGGGTGACTACGAGCAGTACTTC | CASSSNRGDYEQYF
. | TRBJ1-1 | TRBV30 | 11 | . | TGTGCCTGGGTTAAGAACACTGAAGCTTTCTTT | CAWVKNTEAFF
TRBD1 | TRBJ2-1 | TRBV20-1 | 11 | . | TGCAGCGGACAGGGGAGCGATGAGCAGTTCTTC | CSGQGSDEQFF
. | TRBJ1-1 | TRBV19 | 14 | once | TGTGCCAGTAGTATCCGATTAGCAGGGAATGAAGCTTTCTTT | CASSIRLAGNEAFF
TRBD1 | TRBJ1-5 | TRBV7-9 | 15 | . | TGTGCCAGCAGTTCTACCCAGGGGGGCAATCAGCCCCAGCATTTT | CASSSTQGGNQPQHF
. | TRBJ2-2 | TRBV2 | 17 | few | TGTGCCAGCAGGGAAGACTCGCTATCGGCGAACACCGGGGAGCTGTTTTTT | CASREDSLSANTGELFF
. | TRBJ2-7 | TRBV5-1 | 15 | . | TGCGCCAGCAGCTTGGCTCCAGGGGGAGGTGGCGAGCAGTACTTC | CASSLAPGGGGEQYF
TRBD2 | TRBJ2-7 | TRBV9 | 15 | . | TGTGCCAGCAGTGAGGGACTAGCGAAATCCTACGAGCAGTACTTC | CASSEGLAKSYEQYF
. | TRBJ1-5 | TRBV10-3 | 12 | . | TGTGCCATCAGACACCCTAATCAGCCCCAGCATTTT | CAIRHPNQPQHF
. | TRBJ1-3 | TRBV30 | 11 | . | TGTGCCCGAGGGCACGGAAACACCATATATTTT | CARGHGNTIYF
TRBD2 | TRBJ2-5 | TRBV27 | 15 | . | TGTGCCAGCTCGAGGTCTAGCGGGAGCCAAGACACCCAGTACTTC | CASSRSSGSQDTQYF
. | TRBJ1-2 | TRBV10-3 | 13 | . | TGTGCCATCAGTCCGGGACAAAGGTGGGGCTACACCTTC | CAISPGQRWGYTF
. | TRBJ2-2 | TRBV11-2 | 13 | . | TGTGCCAGCAGCTCCAGGGGACCCGGGGAGCTGTTTTTT | CASSSRGPGELFF
TRBD1 | TRBJ1-1 | TRBV2 | 15 | . | TGTGCCAGGACAACTTCGGGGACAGCGGGCACTGAAGCTTTCTTT | CARTTSGTAGTEAFF
. | TRBJ2-7 | TRBV5-1 | 14 | . | TGCGCCAGCAGCCCTCTGGACAAAGGGCACGAGCAGTACTTC | CASSPLDKGHEQYF
TRBD2 | TRBJ2-7 | TRBV28 | 14 | . | TGTGCCAGTCGTCTAGCGGGAGGGAACTACGAGCAGTACTTC | CASRLAGGNYEQYF
. | TRBJ1-1 | TRBV28 | 11 | . | TGTGCCAGCAGTTTGACCAGGGCCGCTTTCTTT | CASSLTRAAFF
. | TRBJ1-3 | TRBV7-8 | 13 | once | TGTGCCAGCAGCTTAGCACACGGAAACACCATATATTTT | CASSLAHGNTIYF
. | TRBJ2-2 | TRBV9 | 13 | once | TGTGCCAGCAGCGTCCTGACAAACGGGGAGCTGTTTTTT | CASSVLTNGELFF
TRBD2 | TRBJ2-3 | TRBV7-9 | 15 | . | TGTGCCAGCAGCGATAGACTAGCGGGAGTCGCTACGCAGTATTTT | CASSDRLAGVATQYF
TRBD1 | TRBJ1-1 | TRBV4-1 | 17 | . | TGCGCCAGCAGCCCCCGATATGGACAGGCCACGAACACTGAAGCTTTCTTT | CASSPRYGQATNTEAFF
. | TRBJ2-2 | TRBV10-1 | 13 | . | TGCGCCAGCCAGAGTCGGGACACCGGGGAGCTGTTTTTT | CASQSRDTGELFF
. | TRBJ2-1 | TRBV3-1/TRBV3-2 | 14 | . | TGTGCCAGCAGCCAAGTTGCGGGTTTTTATGAGCAGTTCTTC | CASSQVAGFYEQFF